This T cell receptor beta chain was recovered during a study of T cells in Graves' hyperthyroidism and ophthalmopathy. General study findings and limits: Ophthalmopathy, as predicted by the model, came a median about seven months after the prediction.

Amplification targeted TCR beta CDR3 regions from RNA transcripts. TCR CDR3 regions were first amplified by RT-PCR with HTBI primers. MiXCR was run by TCRdb on the multiplex PCR reads, yielding one entry per CDR3 protein. The sample lists nearly 600,000 distinct CDR3 sequences, 11% to 15% occurring once. Among ophthalmopathy patients, the Clinical Activity Score reached at least 3, the NOSPECS grade reached at least 4, and duration remained under 3 months. Uncontrolled infection, other autoimmune disease, pregnancy and lactation each barred patients from inclusion. Diagnosis relied on clinical symptoms, serum thyroxine and TRAb, thyroid ultrasound and orbital computed tomography. The sample holds many counts of this clonotype. What it recognizes is unknown. V lost 5 bases and J lost 2, with 21 bases in between. The germline V gene encodes CDR1 MDHEN and CDR2 SYDVKM. This CDR3 has 17 amino acids.

This rearrangement joins TRBV28 to TRBJ1-2; weak D call: TRBD1 (6 bases). The sequence derives from a woman aged 18-29 years with Graves' ophthalmopathy. Material: blood. The DNA of the CDR3 is TGTGCCAGCAGTCCTCAACCGGGGGCGCCTACAAACTATGGCTACACCTTC. Translating gives CASSPQPGAPTNYGYTF.